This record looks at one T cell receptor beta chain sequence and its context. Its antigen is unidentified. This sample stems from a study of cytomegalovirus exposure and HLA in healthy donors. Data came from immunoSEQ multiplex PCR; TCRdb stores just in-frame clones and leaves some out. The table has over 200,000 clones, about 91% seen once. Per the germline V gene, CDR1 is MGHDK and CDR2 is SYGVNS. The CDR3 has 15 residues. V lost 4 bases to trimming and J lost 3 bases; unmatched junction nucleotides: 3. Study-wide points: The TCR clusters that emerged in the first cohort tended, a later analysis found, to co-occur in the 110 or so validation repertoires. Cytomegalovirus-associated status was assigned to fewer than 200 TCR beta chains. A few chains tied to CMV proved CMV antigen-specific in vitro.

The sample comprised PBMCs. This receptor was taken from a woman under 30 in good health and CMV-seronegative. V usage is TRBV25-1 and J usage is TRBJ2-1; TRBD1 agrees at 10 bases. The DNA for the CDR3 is TGTGCCAGCAGTGGCCGGGACAGGGGCTACAATGAGCAGTTCTTC. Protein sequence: CASSGRDRGYNEQFF.